This T cell receptor (beta chain) stems from a study of blood T cell repertoires in COVID-19. About the research overall: The origin of the acute and convalescent COVID-19 samples was the United States, Italy and Spain. In each case, the material was cDNA or gDNA derived from T cells, B-cell-depleted T cells, or PBMCs.

This CDR3 is 16 amino acids long. With 2 bases removed from V and 4 bases from J, the gap between germline ends came to 15 bases. Germline-derived CDR1 and CDR2 are MNHEY and SMNVEV (reference sequence). This table comes from immunoSEQ multiplex PCR, and its TCRdb copy is limited to in-frame clones, with some not included. The table includes about 140,000 clones, around 83% detected once. The source material was peripheral blood. The receptor was derived from a human donor in a cohort sampled during active COVID-19. The chain combines TRBV27 with TRBJ2-1, with D perhaps matching TRBD2 (6 bases). CDR3 loop: CASSLVGAGRYNEQFF. For the CDR3, the DNA is TGTGCCAGCAGTTTAGTCGGGGCGGGGAGATACAATGAGCAGTTCTTC.